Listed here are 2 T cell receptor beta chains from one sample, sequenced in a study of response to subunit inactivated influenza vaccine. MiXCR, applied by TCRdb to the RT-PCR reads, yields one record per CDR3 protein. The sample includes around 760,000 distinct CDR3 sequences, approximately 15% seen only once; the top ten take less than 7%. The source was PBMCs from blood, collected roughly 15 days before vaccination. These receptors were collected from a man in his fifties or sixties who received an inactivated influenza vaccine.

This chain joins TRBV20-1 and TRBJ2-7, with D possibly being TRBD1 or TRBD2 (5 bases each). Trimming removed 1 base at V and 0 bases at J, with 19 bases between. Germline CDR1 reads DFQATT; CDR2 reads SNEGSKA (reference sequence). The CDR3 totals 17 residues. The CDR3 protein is CSARGGFYRGGSYEQYF. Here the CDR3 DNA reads TGCAGTGCTAGAGGGGGCTTTTATCGGGGTGGCTCCTACGAGCAGTACTTC.

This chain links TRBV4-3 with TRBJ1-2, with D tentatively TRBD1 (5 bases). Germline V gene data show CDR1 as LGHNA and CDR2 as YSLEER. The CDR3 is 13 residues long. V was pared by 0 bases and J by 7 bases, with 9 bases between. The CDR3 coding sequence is TGCGCCAGCAGCCAAGACAGGGTAGGTGGCTACACCTTC. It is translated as CASSQDRVGGYTF.